A selection of T cell receptor beta chains follows, all from one sample in a study of T and B cells in COVID-19 patients. MiXCR, run by TCRdb on the multiplex PCR reads, gives a single entry per CDR3 protein. Of 18,000 or so distinct CDR3 sequences detected, 30% to 45% appear once; the ten largest clones hold approximately 15%. Sequenced material: blood. The receptors derive from a human donor with active COVID-19. Each CDR3 is given with its conserved first and last residue. Fields, in order: CDR3 DNA, CDR3 protein, D gene, J gene, clone size, V gene. D genes are given only for firm matches. Size is stated for part of the rows, as once, few or many counts, or as a class when the clone is expanded.

CDR3nt: TGTGCCACCAGCAGGGGGACTAGCGGACCGCTGGATACGCAGTATTTT
CDR3aa: CATSRGTSGPLDTQYF
d_gene: TRBD2
j_gene: TRBJ2-3
abundance: NA
v_gene: TRBV15

CDR3nt: TGTGCTAGTGGCTTCAACTACGAGCAGTACTTC
CDR3aa: CASGFNYEQYF
d_gene: NA
j_gene: TRBJ2-7
abundance: NA
v_gene: TRBV12-3/TRBV12-4

CDR3nt: TGTGCCAGTAGTCTCCGGACTAGCGGGGGACCAGATACGCAGTATTTT
CDR3aa: CASSLRTSGGPDTQYF
d_gene: TRBD2
j_gene: TRBJ2-3
abundance: once
v_gene: TRBV19

CDR3nt: TGTGCCAGCAGCTCATCTAGGGGGAGCACAGATACGCAGTATTTT
CDR3aa: CASSSSRGSTDTQYF
d_gene: NA
j_gene: TRBJ2-3
abundance: NA
v_gene: TRBV5-4

CDR3nt: TGTGCCAGTACTTCCTCTCCGGCCGAGCAGTACTTC
CDR3aa: CASTSSPAEQYF
d_gene: NA
j_gene: TRBJ2-7
abundance: NA
v_gene: TRBV19

CDR3nt: TGTGCCAGCACCTTGGCCGGGACCCGACTGGGTGGGCTGTTTTTT
CDR3aa: CASTLAGTRLGGLFF
d_gene: NA
j_gene: TRBJ2-2
abundance: few
v_gene: TRBV6-6

CDR3nt: TGTGCCAGTAGTCCCCGTGGGAGCAGTACAGATACGCAGTATTTT
CDR3aa: CASSPRGSSTDTQYF
d_gene: NA
j_gene: TRBJ2-3
abundance: medium-sized
v_gene: TRBV19

CDR3nt: TGCAGTGCTAGAGGGGACCGAGGTGCCAACGAGCAGTACTTC
CDR3aa: CSARGDRGANEQYF
d_gene: NA
j_gene: TRBJ2-7
abundance: NA
v_gene: TRBV20-1

CDR3nt: TGCGCCAGCAGCCCCCGGGTTAGCGGGGACACCGGGGAGCTGTTTTTT
CDR3aa: CASSPRVSGDTGELFF
d_gene: TRBD2
j_gene: TRBJ2-2
abundance: few
v_gene: TRBV5-1

CDR3nt: TGTGCCAGCAGCTTCCAGGGGGCGTGGTATGGCTACACCTTC
CDR3aa: CASSFQGAWYGYTF
d_gene: TRBD1
j_gene: TRBJ1-2
abundance: NA
v_gene: TRBV11-1

CDR3nt: TGTGCCAGCTCACCAGTCCGGAGCTCGAACACCGGGGAGCTGTTTTTT
CDR3aa: CASSPVRSSNTGELFF
d_gene: NA
j_gene: TRBJ2-2
abundance: many
v_gene: TRBV18

CDR3nt: TGTGCCAGCAGTTACCCCCCTCAGGCTTTCTTT
CDR3aa: CASSYPPQAFF
d_gene: NA
j_gene: TRBJ1-1
abundance: few
v_gene: TRBV6-5

CDR3nt: TGTGCCAGCTCACCGCCGGGGGGGGCCAACGTCCTGACTTTC
CDR3aa: CASSPPGGANVLTF
d_gene: NA
j_gene: TRBJ2-6
abundance: NA
v_gene: TRBV18

CDR3nt: TGTGCCAGCAGTTTAGGGGGCAAGCCCCAGCATTTT
CDR3aa: CASSLGGKPQHF
d_gene: NA
j_gene: TRBJ1-5
abundance: few
v_gene: TRBV12-3/TRBV12-4

CDR3nt: TGTGCCAGCAGCCAACGGCCGACTAGCGGGTGGGAGACCCAGTACTTC
CDR3aa: CASSQRPTSGWETQYF
d_gene: TRBD2
j_gene: TRBJ2-5
abundance: NA
v_gene: TRBV7-2

CDR3nt: TGTGCCAGCAGACCCCAGGGACTTAGCAATCAGCCCCAGCATTTT
CDR3aa: CASRPQGLSNQPQHF
d_gene: NA
j_gene: TRBJ1-5
abundance: few
v_gene: TRBV12-3/TRBV12-4

CDR3nt: TGTGCCAGCAGTCGATTGGGAGGAACAGATACGCAGTATTTT
CDR3aa: CASSRLGGTDTQYF
d_gene: NA
j_gene: TRBJ2-3
abundance: NA
v_gene: TRBV6-5

CDR3nt: TGTGCCAGCAGCCCCGGGGGGTGGTACGAGCAGTACTTC
CDR3aa: CASSPGGWYEQYF
d_gene: TRBD2
j_gene: TRBJ2-7
abundance: NA
v_gene: TRBV5-4

CDR3nt: TGTGCCAGCAGCTTGAGTGACCTCACAGATACGCAGTATTTT
CDR3aa: CASSLSDLTDTQYF
d_gene: NA
j_gene: TRBJ2-3
abundance: NA
v_gene: TRBV5-4

CDR3nt: TGCAGCGTTGAAGAGGCTAGCGGGGGGGCGAGTGAGCAGTTCTTC
CDR3aa: CSVEEASGGASEQFF
d_gene: TRBD2
j_gene: TRBJ2-1
abundance: medium-sized
v_gene: TRBV29-1

CDR3nt: TGTGCCACCAGTGATGTTGCGGAGACCCAGTACTTC
CDR3aa: CATSDVAETQYF
d_gene: NA
j_gene: TRBJ2-5
abundance: NA
v_gene: TRBV24-1

CDR3nt: TGTGCCAGCAGTTTGATAGCGGGGTCGACTGAGCAGTTCTTC
CDR3aa: CASSLIAGSTEQFF
d_gene: TRBD2
j_gene: TRBJ2-1
abundance: medium-sized
v_gene: TRBV27

CDR3nt: TGCAGCGTGAGGGACAGGGTCCTTGAAAAACTGTTTTTT
CDR3aa: CSVRDRVLEKLFF
d_gene: TRBD1
j_gene: TRBJ1-4
abundance: medium-sized
v_gene: TRBV29-1

CDR3nt: TGTGCCAGCAGCCAAGATTGGGAGAACACTGAAGCTTTCTTT
CDR3aa: CASSQDWENTEAFF
d_gene: NA
j_gene: TRBJ1-1
abundance: NA
v_gene: TRBV4-2

CDR3nt: TGTGCCAGCAGTACAGGGACTGGAAACACCATATATTTT
CDR3aa: CASSTGTGNTIYF
d_gene: NA
j_gene: TRBJ1-3
abundance: few
v_gene: TRBV6-5

CDR3nt: TGTGCCAGCACCCCCGGTAGGCGAATCTTCAATGAGCAGTTCTTC
CDR3aa: CASTPGRRIFNEQFF
d_gene: NA
j_gene: TRBJ2-1
abundance: few
v_gene: TRBV12-3/TRBV12-4

CDR3nt: TGTGCCAGCAGCGGATCCTTGAAGCCGTTTTATAGCAATCAGCCCCAGCATTTT
CDR3aa: CASSGSLKPFYSNQPQHF
d_gene: NA
j_gene: TRBJ1-5
abundance: NA
v_gene: TRBV5-4

CDR3nt: TGTGCCAGTCGACAGTCTAGCAATCAGCCCCAGCATTTT
CDR3aa: CASRQSSNQPQHF
d_gene: NA
j_gene: TRBJ1-5
abundance: NA
v_gene: TRBV27

CDR3nt: TGTGCCAGCTCCGGCGAGGGGCACACAGATACGCAGTATTTT
CDR3aa: CASSGEGHTDTQYF
d_gene: NA
j_gene: TRBJ2-3
abundance: NA
v_gene: TRBV6-4

CDR3nt: TGTGCCAGCAGTTACACCGGGACGGCGAACTGGAACACTGAAGCTTTCTTT
CDR3aa: CASSYTGTANWNTEAFF
d_gene: NA
j_gene: TRBJ1-1
abundance: few
v_gene: TRBV6-2/TRBV6-3

CDR3nt: TGTGCCAGCAGTACAAGGGACAGGGGATACACAGATACGCAGTATTTT
CDR3aa: CASSTRDRGYTDTQYF
d_gene: TRBD1
j_gene: TRBJ2-3
abundance: NA
v_gene: TRBV6-2/TRBV6-3

CDR3nt: TGTGCCAGCTCACCACGCCCCGACTCCGAGCAGTACTTC
CDR3aa: CASSPRPDSEQYF
d_gene: NA
j_gene: TRBJ2-7
abundance: NA
v_gene: TRBV18

CDR3nt: TGCGCCAGCAGCCAAGATCGTTCTGGCCCCTACGAGCAGTACTTC
CDR3aa: CASSQDRSGPYEQYF
d_gene: NA
j_gene: TRBJ2-7
abundance: few
v_gene: TRBV4-3

CDR3nt: TGTGCCAGCAGCCAAGGGATCGGGGAGCTGTTTTTT
CDR3aa: CASSQGIGELFF
d_gene: NA
j_gene: TRBJ2-2
abundance: NA
v_gene: TRBV14

CDR3nt: TGTGCCAGCAGCGTACGTAGCGGGGGAACAGATACGCAGTATTTT
CDR3aa: CASSVRSGGTDTQYF
d_gene: TRBD2
j_gene: TRBJ2-3
abundance: NA
v_gene: TRBV7-9

CDR3nt: TGTGCCAGCACCCTGAGACAGGGGAGCTTAAAAGACCGTGAAAAACTGTTTTTT
CDR3aa: CASTLRQGSLKDREKLFF
d_gene: TRBD1
j_gene: TRBJ1-4
abundance: NA
v_gene: TRBV12-3/TRBV12-4

CDR3nt: TGTGCCAGCACTAGAGATGCGGGGGGGCCTTATGCCAACCCCAATGAGCAGTTCTTC
CDR3aa: CASTRDAGGPYANPNEQFF
d_gene: TRBD2
j_gene: TRBJ2-1
abundance: NA
v_gene: TRBV6-6

CDR3nt: TGTGCCAGCAGCTTTGGGGGCTCAAGCTCCTACGAGCAGTACTTC
CDR3aa: CASSFGGSSSYEQYF
d_gene: NA
j_gene: TRBJ2-7
abundance: NA
v_gene: TRBV7-2

CDR3nt: TGTGCCAGCAGCTCACCTACGCCGGCCGGAGGGAGCACAGATACGCAGTATTTT
CDR3aa: CASSSPTPAGGSTDTQYF
d_gene: NA
j_gene: TRBJ2-3
abundance: NA
v_gene: TRBV5-1

CDR3nt: TGTGCCAGCAGCCCCTGGACGTATTCCTCTGGAAACACCATATATTTT
CDR3aa: CASSPWTYSSGNTIYF
d_gene: NA
j_gene: TRBJ1-3
abundance: NA
v_gene: TRBV7-9

CDR3nt: TGTGCCAGCAGTTTACTGTTCTACGAGCAGTACTTC
CDR3aa: CASSLLFYEQYF
d_gene: NA
j_gene: TRBJ2-7
abundance: medium-sized
v_gene: TRBV6-1

CDR3nt: TGTGCCAGCAGCTTAACAGGGCTTGGGACTGAAGCTTTCTTT
CDR3aa: CASSLTGLGTEAFF
d_gene: NA
j_gene: TRBJ1-1
abundance: NA
v_gene: TRBV6-4

CDR3nt: TGTGCCAGCAGAGAAGACAGGAGCTCCTATGGCTACACCTTC
CDR3aa: CASREDRSSYGYTF
d_gene: NA
j_gene: TRBJ1-2
abundance: few
v_gene: TRBV6-5

CDR3nt: TGCAGTGCTAGCCTCCCTAGAGTGGGACACAATGAGCAGTTCTTC
CDR3aa: CSASLPRVGHNEQFF
d_gene: NA
j_gene: TRBJ2-1
abundance: NA
v_gene: TRBV20-1

CDR3nt: TGTGCCAGTAGTAAAGGGGACGGCGGGGAGCTGTTTTTT
CDR3aa: CASSKGDGGELFF
d_gene: NA
j_gene: TRBJ2-2
abundance: medium-sized
v_gene: TRBV19

CDR3nt: TGCGCCAGCAGCTTCGGTAACTCTGGAAACACCATATATTTT
CDR3aa: CASSFGNSGNTIYF
d_gene: NA
j_gene: TRBJ1-3
abundance: NA
v_gene: TRBV5-1

CDR3nt: TGTGCCAGCAGTTTTCAGGGACGGTCACCCCTCCACTTT
CDR3aa: CASSFQGRSPLHF
d_gene: NA
j_gene: TRBJ1-6
abundance: few
v_gene: TRBV12-3/TRBV12-4

CDR3nt: TGTGCCCTCGCAGACAGGACGGATAACCGACATGGCTACACCTTC
CDR3aa: CALADRTDNRHGYTF
d_gene: NA
j_gene: TRBJ1-2
abundance: NA
v_gene: TRBV12-3/TRBV12-4

CDR3nt: TGCGCCAGCAGCCCCACCCTGGGGGGCACCGGGGAGCTGTTTTTT
CDR3aa: CASSPTLGGTGELFF
d_gene: NA
j_gene: TRBJ2-2
abundance: once
v_gene: TRBV4-3

CDR3nt: TGTGCCATCGCTAGCGGGGGGACTGCGAACACCGGGGAGCTGTTTTTT
CDR3aa: CAIASGGTANTGELFF
d_gene: TRBD2
j_gene: TRBJ2-2
abundance: NA
v_gene: TRBV10-3

CDR3nt: TGTGCCAGTACAACCCGGGGGGGCAGTGTGTACTATGGCTACACCTTC
CDR3aa: CASTTRGGSVYYGYTF
d_gene: NA
j_gene: TRBJ1-2
abundance: few
v_gene: TRBV19

CDR3nt: TGTGCCAGCAGCCCGGTGGGACAGGGGGCATATGAGCAGTACTTC
CDR3aa: CASSPVGQGAYEQYF
d_gene: TRBD1
j_gene: TRBJ2-7
abundance: NA
v_gene: TRBV5-5

CDR3nt: TGCGCCAGCAGCCAAGAATCCCAGGGGGATGGGGGCTACACCTTC
CDR3aa: CASSQESQGDGGYTF
d_gene: TRBD1
j_gene: TRBJ1-2
abundance: NA
v_gene: TRBV4-3